The 19 T cell receptor beta chains presented below share a single source sample, sequenced in a study of T cells in Graves' hyperthyroidism and ophthalmopathy. Regions amplified from RNA transcripts were the TCR beta CDR3 regions. Carried out on the TCR CDR3, a first-round RT-PCR used the HTBI primer set. A single record per CDR3 protein comes from TCRdb applying MiXCR to the multiplex PCR reads. The sample has 300,000 or so distinct CDR3 sequences, about 20% seen once. The specimen was blood. Receptor source: a woman in her 50s with Graves' hyperthyroidism.

This clonotype was recorded a few times. The chain recombines TRBV5-4 with TRBJ1-2, with 7 bases matching TRBD1. The CDR3 covers 15 residues. The V and J ends lost 0 bases and 5 bases, in that order; junction bases with no gene match: 7. Germline lookup yields CDR1 SGHNT and CDR2 YYREEE (reference sequence). Written as DNA, the CDR3 is TGTGCCAGCAGCTTGGCAGCGCAGGGGGGATATGGCTACACCTTC. Translation gives CASSLAAQGGYGYTF.

This chain uses TRBV9 with TRBJ2-3; 12 bases fit TRBD1. This CDR3 is built from 18 residues. Trimming removed 7 bases from V and 0 bases from J; junction bases left unmatched: 12. Per germline, CDR1 SGDLS and CDR2 YYNGEE. CDR3 amino acids: CASGSGTGGRTSTDTQYF. CDR3 nucleotides: TGTGCCAGCGGGTCCGGGACAGGGGGCCGAACTAGCACAGATACGCAGTATTTT.

This clonotype was observed a few times. This chain connects TRBV6-1 to TRBJ2-7, with D hard to call. CDR1 MNHNS and CDR2 SASEGT come from the germline V gene. CDR3 length equals 14 residues. The V end lost 8 bases, the J end lost 3 bases, and 17 bases lay between the germline ends. The CDR3 nucleotides are TGTGCCAGCGGCTCCGGAAGGGATGACTACGAGCAGTACTTC. Encoded protein: CASGSGRDDYEQYF.

This clonotype was seen only a few times. V is TRBV27 and J is TRBJ2-2, with TRBD1 as a possible D gene (6 bases). This CDR3 is 14 amino acids long. Germline CDR1 is MNHEY and CDR2 is SMNVEV (reference sequence). V was cut by 5 bases and J by 3 bases, with 10 bases left in between. The CDR3 DNA reads TGTGCCAGCAGTACCACAGGGTACACCGGGGAGCTGTTTTTT. This sequence encodes CASSTTGYTGELFF.

In its sample, this clonotype was seen many times. The gene calls are TRBV11-2 and TRBJ2-3, with a weak D call TRBD1 (5 bases). This CDR3 comprises 15 residues. Germline CDR1 and CDR2: SGHAT and FQNNGV. Trimming removed 1 base at V and 4 bases at J, with 12 bases between. CDR3 bases: TGTGCCAGCAGCTTAGGCAGGGCGGAACCAGATACGCAGTATTTT. It is translated as CASSLGRAEPDTQYF.

This clonotype showed up just a few times. The rearrangement links TRBV5-4 to TRBJ2-7; D possibly corresponds to TRBD1 (5 bases). V was clipped by 2 bases and J by 4 bases, with 16 bases between them. The CDR3 is 15 residues long. The germline CDR1 and CDR2 sequences are SGHNT and YYREEE (reference sequence). The CDR3 protein is CASSFGQGKGYEQYF. The CDR3, as DNA: TGTGCCAGCAGCTTCGGTCAGGGAAAAGGGTACGAGCAGTACTTC.

This clonotype came up a few times. This chain connects TRBV7-9 to TRBJ2-7; D is unclear. The CDR3 has 14 amino acids. With 4 bases removed from V and 2 bases from J, the gap between germline ends came to 12 bases. Germline-derived CDR1 and CDR2 are SEHNR and FQNEAQ (reference sequence). CDR3 sequence reads: CASSYPPTTYEQYV. DNA for the CDR3: TGTGCCAGCAGCTACCCACCCACTACCTACGAGCAGTACGTC.

The chain combines TRBV14 with TRBJ2-1; 15 bases agree with TRBD2. Per germline, CDR1 SGHDN and CDR2 FVKESK. V gave up 4 bases and J gave up 12 bases; unmatched junction bases: 10. This CDR3 has 16 amino acids. CDR3 region: CASSLLGLAGGPWQFF. The CDR3 coding sequence is TGTGCCAGCAGCCTCTTAGGACTAGCGGGAGGGCCGTGGCAGTTCTTC.

This clonotype was counted many times. The chain combines TRBV11-2 with TRBJ1-2; 7 nucleotides line up with TRBD1. Trimming at V came to 5 bases and at J to 4 bases, leaving 13 bases not matched to a gene. The germline V gene encodes CDR1 SGHAT and CDR2 FQNNGV. This CDR3 contains 16 residues. The CDR3 protein is CASSPNRGQRGYGYTF. The DNA for the CDR3 is TGTGCCAGCAGCCCGAACAGGGGCCAAAGGGGCTATGGCTACACCTTC.

Many counts were recorded for this clonotype. V and J are TRBV12-3 or TRBV12-4 and TRBJ1-1; D might be TRBD1 (5 bases). With 6 bases removed from V and 0 bases from J, the gap between germline ends came to 11 bases. This CDR3 comprises 14 residues. The CDR3 protein is CASSRQQLNTEAFF. Here the CDR3 DNA reads TGTGCCAGCAGCCGACAGCAATTGAACACTGAAGCTTTCTTT.

This clonotype was counted many times. The chain carries TRBV5-1 and TRBJ2-2; no clear D gene. Trimming pared 0 bases from V and 6 bases from J, leaving 9 bases between. The germline V gene encodes CDR1 SGHRS and CDR2 YFSETQ. This CDR3 has 14 amino acids. CDR3 protein: CASSLDTGSGELFF. The CDR3 DNA follows: TGCGCCAGCAGCTTGGATACTGGGTCCGGGGAGCTGTTTTTT.

A few counts support this clonotype. The chain links TRBV20-1 to TRBJ2-1, with D perhaps matching TRBD2 (6 bases). The V gene's germline CDR1 is DFQATT and CDR2 SNEGSKA (reference sequence). This CDR3 comprises 14 residues. Deletions cut 5 bases from V and 4 bases from J, with 15 bases between. The CDR3 spells CSALWRGAYNEQFF. The CDR3 nucleotides are TGCAGTGCTCTATGGCGGGGAGCTTACAATGAGCAGTTCTTC.

This chain links TRBV6-1 with TRBJ1-1; possible D gene TRBD1, 6 bases. Per the germline V gene, CDR1 is MNHNS and CDR2 is SASEGT. V was clipped by 6 bases and J by 11 bases, with 19 bases between them. CDR3 length: 13 residues. Here the CDR3 reads CASSPHEGGEAFF. The CDR3 DNA reads as TGTGCCAGCAGCCCTCACGAAGGGGGGGAGGCTTTCTTT.

There are a few counts of this clonotype. The gene calls are TRBV20-1 and TRBJ1-2; 8 bases fit TRBD1. Unmatched junction bases numbered 6, after V lost 6 bases and J lost 3 bases. Germline lookup yields CDR1 DFQATT and CDR2 SNEGSKA (reference sequence). The CDR3 totals 13 residues. This chain's CDR3 is CSATGQGDYGYTF. The CDR3 DNA sequence: TGCAGTGCCACCGGACAGGGTGACTATGGCTACACCTTC.

This clonotype showed up many times. The chain combines TRBV5-1 with TRBJ2-2; 7 nucleotides agree with TRBD1. The CDR3 spans 17 residues. V shed 2 bases and J 7 bases; nucleotides not matched to a gene: 14. Germline CDR1 is SGHRS and CDR2 is YFSETQ. CDR3 sequence: CASSFQEPGGFFGELFF. The CDR3 coding sequence is TGCGCCAGCAGCTTTCAGGAACCAGGGGGTTTTTTCGGGGAGCTGTTTTTT. Together with reference TRBV5-1 and TRBJ2-2, the CDR3 gives the full variable domain: KAGVTQTPRYLIKTRGQQVTLSCSPISGHRSVSWYQQTPGQGLQFLFEYFSETQRNKGNFPGRFSGRQFSNSRSEMNVSTLELGDSALYLCASSFQEPGGFFGELFFGEGSRLTVL.

The CDR3 loop reads CASSLNPGLATHEQYF. The CDR3 bases are TGTGCCAGCAGTTTAAACCCGGGACTAGCGACCCACGAGCAGTACTTC. The chain couples TRBV28 to TRBJ2-7; 10 bases align to TRBD2. The J segment lost 5 bases and the V segment lost 2 bases, leaving 9 bases of the junction unmatched. Germline V gives CDR1 MDHEN, CDR2 SYDVKM. The CDR3 has 16 amino acids.

This clonotype was seen ten or more times. The rearrangement links TRBV18 to TRBJ2-7; no firm D call. The CDR3 length is 13 residues. The V gene lost 2 bases and the J gene lost 0 bases, with 5 bases spanning the gap. Germline loops: CDR1 KGHSH, CDR2 LQKENI. The CDR3 coding sequence is TGTGCCAGCTCACCAGCGGCCTCCTACGAGCAGTACTTC. Amino acids: CASSPAASYEQYF.

This clonotype was counted only a few times. This sequence joins TRBV20-1 and TRBJ1-3, with 9 bases identical to TRBD1. There are 18 residues in the CDR3. J lost 0 bases, V lost 3 bases, and 12 bases had no gene match. The germline V gene has CDR1 DFQATT and CDR2 SNEGSKA (reference sequence). CDR3 coding DNA: TGCAGTGCTAGCGGGAACCACGGGACAGGGCGCTCTGGAAACACCATATATTTT. Translation gives CSASGNHGTGRSGNTIYF.

This clonotype was counted many times. This rearrangement joins TRBV6-1 to TRBJ1-1; a possible D gene is TRBD1 (5 bases). The CDR3 runs to 14 residues. Germline assignment: CDR1 MNHNS and CDR2 SASEGT. The V end was cut by 1 base, the J end by 2 bases, with 8 bases between. The CDR3 nucleotides read TGTGCCAGCAGTGAAGAACAGGTCAACACTGAAGCTTTCTTT. It is translated as CASSEEQVNTEAFF.